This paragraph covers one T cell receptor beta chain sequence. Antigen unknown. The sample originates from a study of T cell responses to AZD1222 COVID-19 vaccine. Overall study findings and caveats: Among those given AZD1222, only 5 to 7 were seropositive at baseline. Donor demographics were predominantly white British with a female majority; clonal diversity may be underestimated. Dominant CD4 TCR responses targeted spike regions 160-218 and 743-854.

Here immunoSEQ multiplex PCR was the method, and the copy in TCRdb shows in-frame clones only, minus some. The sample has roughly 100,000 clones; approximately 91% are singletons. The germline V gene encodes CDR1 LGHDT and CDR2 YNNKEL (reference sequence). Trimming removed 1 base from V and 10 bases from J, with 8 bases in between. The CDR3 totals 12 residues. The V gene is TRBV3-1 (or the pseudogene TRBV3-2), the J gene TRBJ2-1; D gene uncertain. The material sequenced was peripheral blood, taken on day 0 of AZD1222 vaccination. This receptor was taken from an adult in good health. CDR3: CASSQVSREQFF. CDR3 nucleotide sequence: TGTGCCAGCAGCCAAGTTAGTCGGGAGCAGTTCTTC.